This TCR beta chain emerged from a study of blood T cell repertoires in COVID-19. Study background: COVID-19 samples collected from the United States, Italy and Spain covered acute and convalescent phases.

Only in-frame clones appear in the TCRdb table, and some are missing; sequencing was by immunoSEQ multiplex PCR. The sample includes about 89,000 clones, about two thirds of them seen just once. Germline lookup yields CDR1 SGHTA and CDR2 FQGTGA. This CDR3 is 16 amino acids long. Between the trimmed V and J ends, which lost 4 bases and 2 bases, there was a span of 18 bases. Input material: peripheral blood. The J gene is TRBJ2-7, the V gene TRBV7-3; maybe TRBD1 (6 bases). The TCR comes from a woman of 80 years or more with acute or convalescent COVID-19. The CDR3 sequence: CASSSVPGHPPYEQYF. CDR3 in DNA: TGTGCCAGCAGCTCCGTCCCGGGACATCCTCCCTACGAGCAGTACTTC.